This T cell receptor (beta chain) came from a study of shared T cell receptors in the human thymus (dated by TCRdb to the early 2020s). Context from the whole study: The study investigated the way shared, self-reactive T-cell receptor alpha chains are produced in the human thymus.

Cut back by 5 bases and 4 bases, the V and J ends lie 12 bases apart. The CDR3 spans 13 residues, from the cysteine through the phenylalanine. The sequence is cut down to CDR3 DNA, 39 bases in frame from base 1. As encoded in the germline V gene, CDR1 is SGHRS while CDR2 is YFSETQ. With respect to this clone: Its target antigen remains unknown. Per-base quality was not reported, and no clone a single base away is much larger than it.

The library was built by means of the immunoSEQ multiplex PCR assay. TCRdb stores this immuneACCESS table with in-frame sequences only. Part of the clones is absent; in the studies checked, under half of the shortfall reflects unresolved V genes, and no reason is known for the rest. This sample is represented by about 710,000 clones; around 87% of them were singletons. The ten top clones hold roughly 0.0089% of the sample. These data were also reused for a study on human thymus T cells. Looking at the second paper: Immunologically healthy infants undergoing open corrective cardiac surgery for congenital heart defects in Finland were used as donors. The thymus tissue came from surgical resects taken out during corrective cardiac surgery. Biased V and J gene segment usage appeared to be present in both thymic and peripheral blood repertoires. The related research found that thymic TCR repertoires overlapped highly between unrelated individuals. TCR alpha and beta repertoires from about 8 infant thymus samples and four related peripheral blood samples were characterized in the study. The cohort included six male and a couple of female infants, with donor ages spanning 7 to 244 days. After being mechanically released from the tissue, thymocytes were kept at -70 degrees C in pellets of about 8.5-32 million cells. A QIAsymphony instrument was used to extract genomic DNA from the frozen cell pellets. Using the immunoSEQ multiplex PCR assay, the TCRB and TCRAD loci were amplified from a standardized quantity of quality-controlled genomic DNA. Amplicons spanned the V(D)J region at a length sufficient to cover the CDR3 and identify V and J genes. The commercial immunoSEQ service was used to sequence amplicons on an Illumina platform. Primer bias and sequencing errors were corrected as previously described, and TCRAD and TCRB were defined on the basis of the IMGT database. The repertoires were analysed using immunoSEQ Analyzer 3.0 and VDJTools for basic statistics, V/J segment usage, diversity estimates, rarefaction and pairwise overlap. To estimate diversity, the Chao1, ChaoE, Efron-Thisted, Shannon and inverse Simpson indices were applied, and diversity was also estimated on datasets down-sampled to the smallest sample. Repertoire overlap was assessed by strict matching of CDR3 nucleotide sequence, V gene and J gene, and clustering was done by Jaccard-based multidimensional scaling. On average, thymus samples gave 750,000 to 950,000 unique TCRB clonotypes, whereas blood samples gave about 84,000.

The sequencing input was thymocytes. This clonotype was obtained from a boy in the first two years of life with a congenital heart defect. Donor details come from another sample of the same person, matched by shared clones. The chain links TRBV5-1 with TRBJ1-1; the D gene cannot be named for sure. This receptor carries the CDR3 CASSCLRCTEAFF. The bases read TGCGCCAGCAGTTGCCTCCGGTGCACTGAAGCTTTCTTT.